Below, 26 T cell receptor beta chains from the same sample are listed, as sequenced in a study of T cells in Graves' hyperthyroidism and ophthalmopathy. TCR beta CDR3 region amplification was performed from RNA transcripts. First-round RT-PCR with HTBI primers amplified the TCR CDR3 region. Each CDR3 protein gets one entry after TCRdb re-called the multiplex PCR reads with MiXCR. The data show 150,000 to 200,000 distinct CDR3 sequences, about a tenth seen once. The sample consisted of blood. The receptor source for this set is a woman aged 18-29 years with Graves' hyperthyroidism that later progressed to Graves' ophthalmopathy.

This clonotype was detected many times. CDR3 amino acids: CASSELGAGNQPQHF. CDR3 nucleotide sequence: TGTGCCAGCAGTGAACTGGGAGCAGGCAATCAGCCCCAGCATTTT. This chain links TRBV6-1 with TRBJ1-5; D is unresolved. Trimming removed 2 bases at V and 2 bases at J, with 10 bases between. The CDR3 has 15 residues. CDR1 and CDR2 (germline): MNHNS, SASEGT.

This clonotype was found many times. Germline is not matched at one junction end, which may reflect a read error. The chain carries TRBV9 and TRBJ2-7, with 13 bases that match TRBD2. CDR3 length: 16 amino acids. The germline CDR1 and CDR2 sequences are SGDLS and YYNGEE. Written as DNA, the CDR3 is TGTGCCAGCAGCGGGGGGACTAGCGGGACCTCCTCCGAGCAGTACTTC. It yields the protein CASSGGTSGTSSEQYF.

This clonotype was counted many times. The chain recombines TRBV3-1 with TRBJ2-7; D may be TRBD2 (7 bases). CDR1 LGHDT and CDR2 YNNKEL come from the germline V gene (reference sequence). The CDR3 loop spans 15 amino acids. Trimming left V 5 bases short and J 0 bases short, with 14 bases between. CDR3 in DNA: TGTGCCAGCAGCGACCGCGGGGGCAACTCCTACGAGCAGTACTTC. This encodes CASSDRGGNSYEQYF.

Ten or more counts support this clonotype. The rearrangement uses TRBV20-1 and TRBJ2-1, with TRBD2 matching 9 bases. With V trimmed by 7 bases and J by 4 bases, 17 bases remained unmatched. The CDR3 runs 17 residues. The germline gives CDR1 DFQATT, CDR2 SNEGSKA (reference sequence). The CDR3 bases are TGCAGTGTTAAGGGGGTTTTCGAGCGGGAGGTTTACAATGAGCAGTTCTTC. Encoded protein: CSVKGVFEREVYNEQFF.

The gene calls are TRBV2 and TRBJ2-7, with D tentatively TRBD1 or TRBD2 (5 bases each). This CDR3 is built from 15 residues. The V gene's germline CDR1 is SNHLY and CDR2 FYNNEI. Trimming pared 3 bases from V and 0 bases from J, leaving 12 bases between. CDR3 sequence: CASSDKARGSYEQYF. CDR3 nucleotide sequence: TGTGCCAGCAGTGACAAGGCGAGGGGCTCCTACGAGCAGTACTTC.

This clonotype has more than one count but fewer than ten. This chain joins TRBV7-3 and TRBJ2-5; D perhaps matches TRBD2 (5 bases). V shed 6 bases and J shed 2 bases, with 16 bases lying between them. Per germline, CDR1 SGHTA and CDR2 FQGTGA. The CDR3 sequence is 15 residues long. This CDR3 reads CASSYDYAPQETQYF. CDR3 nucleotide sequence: TGTGCCAGCAGTTACGACTATGCCCCTCAAGAGACCCAGTACTTC. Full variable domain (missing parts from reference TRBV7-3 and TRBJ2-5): GAGVSQTPSNKVTEKGKYVELRCDPISGHTALYWYRQSLGQGPEFLIYFQGTGAADDSGLPNDRFFAVRPEGSVSTLKIQRTERGDSAVYLCASSYDYAPQETQYFGPGTRLLVL.

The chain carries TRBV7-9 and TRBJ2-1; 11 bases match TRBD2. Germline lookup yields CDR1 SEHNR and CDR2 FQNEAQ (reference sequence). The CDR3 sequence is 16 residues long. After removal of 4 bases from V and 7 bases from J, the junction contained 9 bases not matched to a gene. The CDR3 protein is CASSSQLAGVRNEQFF. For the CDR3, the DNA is TGTGCCAGCAGCTCCCAACTAGCGGGGGTCCGAAATGAGCAGTTCTTC.

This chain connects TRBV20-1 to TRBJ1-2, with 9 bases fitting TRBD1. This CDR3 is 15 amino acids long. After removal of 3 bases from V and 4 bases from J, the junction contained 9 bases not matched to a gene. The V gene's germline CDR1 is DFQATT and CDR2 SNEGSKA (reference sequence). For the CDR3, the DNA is TGCAGTGCTAGTAGAGGGGACAGGGATGGCTATGGCTACACCTTC. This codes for CSASRGDRDGYGYTF.

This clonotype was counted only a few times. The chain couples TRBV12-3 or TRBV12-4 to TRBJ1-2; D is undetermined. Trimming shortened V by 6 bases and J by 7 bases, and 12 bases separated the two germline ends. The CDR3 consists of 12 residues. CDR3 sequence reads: CASSRSWGGYTF. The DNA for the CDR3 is TGTGCCAGCAGCCGGTCTTGGGGTGGCTACACCTTC.

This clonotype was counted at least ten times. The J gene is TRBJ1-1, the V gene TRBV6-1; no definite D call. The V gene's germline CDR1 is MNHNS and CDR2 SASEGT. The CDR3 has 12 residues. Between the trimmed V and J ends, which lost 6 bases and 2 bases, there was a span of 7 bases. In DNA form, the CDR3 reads TGTGCCAGCAGGGTTGGAAACACTGAAGCTTTCTTT. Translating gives CASRVGNTEAFF.

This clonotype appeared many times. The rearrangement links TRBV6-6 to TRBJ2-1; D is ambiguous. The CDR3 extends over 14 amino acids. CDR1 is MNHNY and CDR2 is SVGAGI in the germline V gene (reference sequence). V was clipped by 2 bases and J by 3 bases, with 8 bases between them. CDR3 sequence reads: CASSYSQLYNEQFF. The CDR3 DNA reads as TGTGCCAGCAGTTACAGTCAACTCTACAATGAGCAGTTCTTC.

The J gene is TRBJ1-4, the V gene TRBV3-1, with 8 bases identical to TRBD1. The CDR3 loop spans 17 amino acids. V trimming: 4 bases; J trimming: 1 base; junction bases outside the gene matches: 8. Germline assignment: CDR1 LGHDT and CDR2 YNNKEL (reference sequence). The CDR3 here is CASSPGQGGVTNEKLFF. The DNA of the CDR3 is TGTGCCAGCAGCCCCGGACAGGGCGGAGTAACTAATGAAAAACTGTTTTTT. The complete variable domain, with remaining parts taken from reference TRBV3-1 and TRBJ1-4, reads DTAVSQTPKYLVTQMGNDKSIKCEQNLGHDTMYWYKQDSKKFLKIMFSYNNKELIINETVPNRFSPKSPDKAHLNLHINSLELGDSAVYFCASSPGQGGVTNEKLFFGSGTQLSVL.

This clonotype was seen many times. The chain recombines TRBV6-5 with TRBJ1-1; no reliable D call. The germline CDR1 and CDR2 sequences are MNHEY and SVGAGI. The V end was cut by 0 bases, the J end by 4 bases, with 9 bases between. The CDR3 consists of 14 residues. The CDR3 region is CASSYSSGPTEAFF. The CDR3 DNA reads TGTGCCAGCAGTTACTCGTCCGGGCCCACTGAAGCTTTCTTT.

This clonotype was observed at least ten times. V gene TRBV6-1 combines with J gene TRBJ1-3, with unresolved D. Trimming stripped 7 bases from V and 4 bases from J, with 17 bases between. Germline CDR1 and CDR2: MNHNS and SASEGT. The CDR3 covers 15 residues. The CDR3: CASTAMTRSGNTIYF. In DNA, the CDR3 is TGTGCCAGCACCGCAATGACACGGTCCGGAAACACCATATATTTT.

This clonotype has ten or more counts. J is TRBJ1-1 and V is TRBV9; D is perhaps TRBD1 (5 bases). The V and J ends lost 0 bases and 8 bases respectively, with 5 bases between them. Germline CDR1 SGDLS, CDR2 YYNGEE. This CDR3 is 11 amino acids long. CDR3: CASSVGGEAFF. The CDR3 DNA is TGTGCCAGCAGCGTAGGGGGGGAAGCTTTCTTT. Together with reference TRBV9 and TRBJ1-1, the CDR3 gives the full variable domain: DSGVTQTPKHLITATGQRVTLRCSPRSGDLSVYWYQQSLDQGLQFLIQYYNGEERAKGNILERFSAQQFPDLHSELNLSSLELGDSALYFCASSVGGEAFFGQGTRLTVV.

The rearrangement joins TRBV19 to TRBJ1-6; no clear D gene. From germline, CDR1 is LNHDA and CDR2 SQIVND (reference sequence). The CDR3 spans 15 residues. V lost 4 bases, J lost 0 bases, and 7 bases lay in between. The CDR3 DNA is TGTGCCAGTAGTAACCGGGACTCCTATAATTCACCCCTCCACTTT. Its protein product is CASSNRDSYNSPLHF.

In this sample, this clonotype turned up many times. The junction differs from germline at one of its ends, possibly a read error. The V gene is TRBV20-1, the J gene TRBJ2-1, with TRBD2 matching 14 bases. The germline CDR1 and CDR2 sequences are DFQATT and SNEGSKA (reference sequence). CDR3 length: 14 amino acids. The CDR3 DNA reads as TGCAATGCTAGGACTAGCGGGAGGACTACTGAGCAGTTCTTC. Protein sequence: CNARTSGRTTEQFF.

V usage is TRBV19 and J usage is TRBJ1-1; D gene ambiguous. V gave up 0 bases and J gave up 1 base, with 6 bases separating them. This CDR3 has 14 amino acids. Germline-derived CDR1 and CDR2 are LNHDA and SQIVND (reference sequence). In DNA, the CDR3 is TGTGCCAGTAGTATAGATCAGACGAACACTGAAGCTTTCTTT. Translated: CASSIDQTNTEAFF.

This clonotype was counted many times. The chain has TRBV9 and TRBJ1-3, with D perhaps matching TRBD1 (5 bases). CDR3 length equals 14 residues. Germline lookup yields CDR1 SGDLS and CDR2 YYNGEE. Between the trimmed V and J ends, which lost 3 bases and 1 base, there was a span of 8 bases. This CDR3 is CASSGGMSGNTIYF. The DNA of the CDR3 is TGTGCCAGCAGCGGGGGGATGTCTGGAAACACCATATATTTT.

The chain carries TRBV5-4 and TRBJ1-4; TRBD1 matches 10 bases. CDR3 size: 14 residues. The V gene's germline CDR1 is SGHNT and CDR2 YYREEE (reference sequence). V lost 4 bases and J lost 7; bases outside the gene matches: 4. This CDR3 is CASSLDRGLEKLFF. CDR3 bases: TGTGCCAGCAGCCTTGACAGGGGGCTTGAAAAACTGTTTTTT.

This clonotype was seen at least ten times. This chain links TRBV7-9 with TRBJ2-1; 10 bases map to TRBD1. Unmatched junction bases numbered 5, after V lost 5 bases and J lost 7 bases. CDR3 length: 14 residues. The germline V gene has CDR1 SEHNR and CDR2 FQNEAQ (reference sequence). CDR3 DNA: TGTGCCAGCAGCCGGACAGGGGGTGAGAATGAGCAGTTCTTC. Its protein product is CASSRTGGENEQFF.

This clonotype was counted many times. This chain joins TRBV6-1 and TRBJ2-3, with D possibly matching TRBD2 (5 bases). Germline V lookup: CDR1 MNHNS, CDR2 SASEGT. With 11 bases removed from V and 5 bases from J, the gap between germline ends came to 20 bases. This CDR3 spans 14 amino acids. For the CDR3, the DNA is TGTGCCGCTTCCAGAACCGACGGGAAAGATACGCAGTATTTT. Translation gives CAASRTDGKDTQYF.

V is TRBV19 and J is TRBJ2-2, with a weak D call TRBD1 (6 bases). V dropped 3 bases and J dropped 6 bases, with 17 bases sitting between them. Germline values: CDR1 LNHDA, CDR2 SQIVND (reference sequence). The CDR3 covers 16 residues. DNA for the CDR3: TGTGCCAGTAGTATCCCCTTATTCAGGGGTCCCGGGGAGCTGTTTTTT. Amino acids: CASSIPLFRGPGELFF.

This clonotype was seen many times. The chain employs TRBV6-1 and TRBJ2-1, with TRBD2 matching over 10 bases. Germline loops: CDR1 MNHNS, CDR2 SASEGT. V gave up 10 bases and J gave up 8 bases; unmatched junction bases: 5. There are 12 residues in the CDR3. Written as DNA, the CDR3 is TGTGCCATAAGCGGGGGGGGCCATGAGCAGTTCTTC. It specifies CAISGGGHEQFF.

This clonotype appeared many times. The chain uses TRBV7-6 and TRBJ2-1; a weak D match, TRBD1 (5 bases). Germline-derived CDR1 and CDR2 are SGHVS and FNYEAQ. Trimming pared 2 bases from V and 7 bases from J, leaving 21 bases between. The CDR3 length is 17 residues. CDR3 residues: CASSLFSKTAVRNEQFF. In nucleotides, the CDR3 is TGTGCCAGCAGCTTATTTAGTAAGACAGCCGTCAGGAATGAGCAGTTCTTC.

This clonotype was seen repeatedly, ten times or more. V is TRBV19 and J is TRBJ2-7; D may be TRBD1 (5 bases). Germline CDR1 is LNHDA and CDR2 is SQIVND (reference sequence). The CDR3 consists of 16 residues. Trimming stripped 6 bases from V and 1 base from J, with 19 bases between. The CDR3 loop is CASRFQGQGASYEQYF. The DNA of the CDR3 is TGTGCCAGTAGATTCCAAGGCCAGGGCGCATCCTACGAGCAGTACTTC.